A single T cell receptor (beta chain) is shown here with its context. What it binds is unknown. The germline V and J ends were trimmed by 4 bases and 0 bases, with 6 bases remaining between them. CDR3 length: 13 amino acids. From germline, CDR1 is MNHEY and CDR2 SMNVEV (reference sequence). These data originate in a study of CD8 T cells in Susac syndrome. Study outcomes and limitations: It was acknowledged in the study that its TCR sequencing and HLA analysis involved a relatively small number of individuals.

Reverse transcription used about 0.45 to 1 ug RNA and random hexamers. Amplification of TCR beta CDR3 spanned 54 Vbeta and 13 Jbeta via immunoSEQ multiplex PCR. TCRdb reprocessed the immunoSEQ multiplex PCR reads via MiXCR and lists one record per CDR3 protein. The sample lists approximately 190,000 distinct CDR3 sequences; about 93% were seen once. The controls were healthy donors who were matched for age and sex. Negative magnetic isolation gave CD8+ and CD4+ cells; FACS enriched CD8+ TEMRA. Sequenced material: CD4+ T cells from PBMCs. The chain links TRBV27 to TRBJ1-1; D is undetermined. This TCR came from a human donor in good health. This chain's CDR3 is CASSSVLNTEAFF. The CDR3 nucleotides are TGTGCCAGCAGTTCCGTTTTGAACACTGAAGCTTTCTTT.